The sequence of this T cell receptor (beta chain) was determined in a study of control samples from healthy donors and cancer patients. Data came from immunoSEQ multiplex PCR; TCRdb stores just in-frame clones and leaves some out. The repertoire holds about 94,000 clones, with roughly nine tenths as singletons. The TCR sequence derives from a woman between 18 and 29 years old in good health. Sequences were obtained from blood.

CDR3 sequence (DNA): TGTGCCAGCAGCTTGGAGACAGCGCTACCATATGGCTACACCTTC. This translates into CASSLETALPYGYTF. The chain is built from TRBV5-6 and TRBJ1-2, with D perhaps TRBD1 (5 bases). Trimming cost V 0 bases and J 5 bases, with 14 bases left between them. CDR1 and CDR2 from the germline V gene are SGHDT and YYEEEE. This CDR3 contains 15 residues. Variable domain in full (rest from reference TRBV5-6 and TRBJ1-2): DAGVTQSPTHLIKTRGQQVTLRCSPKSGHDTVSWYQQALGQGPQFIFQYYEEEERQRGNFPDRFSGHQFPNYSSELNVNALLLGDSALYLCASSLETALPYGYTFGSGTRLTVV.